The source of this T cell receptor beta chain is a study of identical twins. Broader study findings: Diverse VJ usage suggested most zero-insertion clonotypes were not invariant T cells.

Comment on this clonotype: Its antigen is unidentified.

CDR1 GTSNPN and CDR2 SVGIG come from the germline V gene (reference sequence). The CDR3 runs to 13 residues. Carrying unique molecular identifiers, the cDNA also gained a universal primer site through template switching. TCRdb fed the 5' RACE reads into MiXCR, producing one record per CDR3 protein. The data hold 690,000 or so distinct CDR3 sequences, with less than 10% observed a single time. Healthy Caucasians, and only they, were the donors. The same data also contributed to another study, on yellow fever vaccine responses in identical twins.

The source of this sequence is a woman between 18 and 29 years old in good health. V gene TRBV30 combines with J gene TRBJ2-6; D remains ambiguous. The sample comprised PBMCs. DNA for the CDR3: TGTGCTCTACGGACCTCTGGGGCCAACGTCCTGACTTTC. It translates to CALRTSGANVLTF. The full variable domain, rest sourced from reference TRBV30 and TRBJ2-6, is SQTIHQWPATLVQPVGSPLSLECTVEGTSNPNLYWYRQAAGRGLQLLFYSVGIGQISSEVPQNLSASRPQDRQFILSSKKLLLSDSGFYLCALRTSGANVLTFGAGSRLTVL.